The clone carrying this T cell receptor beta chain has ten or more counts. The data were obtained in a study of quantifying T cell responses using KT2 cells. Study background: Reverse transcription used primers in the TCR alpha and beta constant regions. The second PCR ran as a qPCR until a predetermined fluorescence threshold was reached.

An oligo carrying a UMI was ligated to the cDNA 3' end. An equimolar mix of RC1.1 and RC1.2 primed the beta chain across TRBC1 and TRBC2. Starting with the second PCR, alpha and beta TCR chains went through separate processing. From the UMI-ligation and nested PCR reads, TCRdb called clonotypes with MiXCR, one entry per CDR3 protein. The table has tens of thousands of distinct CDR3 sequences, approximately 7% seen once. The material sequenced was PBMCs spiked with cells of the T cell clone KT2. The clonotype comes from a human donor.

CDR3 DNA sequence: TGTGCCATCAGTCCGGTGCCCGGGGCAGGGGGTGAGGAAAAACTGTTTTTT. Translating gives CAISPVPGAGGEEKLFF. V usage is TRBV10-3 and J usage is TRBJ1-4; 7 nucleotides match TRBD1. This CDR3 comprises 17 residues. Germline V gives CDR1 ENHRY, CDR2 SYGVKD. V lost 5 bases to trimming and J lost 8 bases; unmatched junction nucleotides: 17.